These 21 T cell receptor beta chains were sequenced from one sample in a study of neurological immune-mediated disorders. TCRdb analysed the 5' RACE reads with MiXCR anew, one entry per CDR3 protein. This table has under 70,000 distinct CDR3 sequences, under 30% appearing once. Time point given: technical triplicate 2. The material sequenced was PBMCs. These receptor sequences come from a man in his 60s with HTLV-1-associated myelopathy (HAM/TSP).

This clonotype was recorded at least ten times. The chain employs TRBV5-1 and TRBJ2-7, with D tentatively TRBD1 or TRBD2 (5 bases each). Deletions cut 5 bases from V and 2 bases from J, with 20 bases between. Per the germline V gene, CDR1 is SGHRS and CDR2 is YFSETQ. The CDR3 is 16 amino acids. The CDR3 DNA is TGCGCCAGCAGTTCAAGACCCGGGACGGCGACCTACGAGCAGTACTTC. Its protein is CASSSRPGTATYEQYF.

This clonotype was detected ten times or more. V gene TRBV20-1 combines with J gene TRBJ2-6; possibly TRBD1 or TRBD2 for D (5 bases each). Germline V CDR1 and CDR2: DFQATT, SNEGSKA (reference sequence). The CDR3 contains 16 residues. Trimming stripped 5 bases from V and 4 bases from J, with 18 bases between. CDR3 nucleotide sequence: TGCAGTGCTTATCCCCCGCAGGGAGCAGGGGCCAACGTCCTGACTTTC. Its protein product is CSAYPPQGAGANVLTF.

The chain has TRBV19 and TRBJ1-1, with TRBD1 matching 7 bases. The CDR3 loop spans 14 amino acids. The trim removed 7 bases at V and 4 bases at J, leaving 9 bases unmatched. Germline V gives CDR1 LNHDA, CDR2 SQIVND (reference sequence). The CDR3 region has the DNA TGTGCCAGTAAATCGGGACAGATCAGCACTGAAGCTTTCTTT. Amino acid sequence: CASKSGQISTEAFF.

This clonotype was observed at least ten times. This chain connects TRBV20-1 to TRBJ2-2; D may be TRBD1 or TRBD2 (5 bases each). Germline loops: CDR1 DFQATT, CDR2 SNEGSKA (reference sequence). The CDR3 runs 15 residues. V was clipped by 0 bases and J by 6 bases, with 14 bases between them. Written as DNA, the CDR3 is TGCAGTGCTAGAGATCTTGGGGGAGCCGCCGGGGAGCTGTTTTTT. Protein sequence: CSARDLGGAAGELFF.

In its sample, this clonotype was seen many times. This rearrangement joins TRBV20-1 to TRBJ2-1, with D possibly being TRBD2 (5 bases). V was cut by 1 base and J by 0 bases, with 19 bases left in between. Germline V lookup: CDR1 DFQATT, CDR2 SNEGSKA (reference sequence). The CDR3 totals 18 residues. The CDR3 sequence is CSARAGVGSTSSYNEQFF. For the CDR3, the DNA is TGCAGTGCTAGAGCAGGCGTGGGCAGCACTAGCTCCTACAATGAGCAGTTCTTC.

The chain recombines TRBV6-1 with TRBJ2-7, with D tentatively TRBD2 (5 bases). The germline V and J ends were trimmed by 6 bases and 3 bases, with 21 bases remaining between them. This CDR3 has 16 residues. CDR1 and CDR2 from the germline V gene are MNHNS and SASEGT. CDR3 sequence: CASRPQARESLYEQYF. CDR3 nucleotide sequence: TGTGCCAGCAGACCCCAGGCGAGGGAGTCGCTCTACGAGCAGTACTTC.

This clonotype occurred many times. The gene calls are TRBV29-1 and TRBJ1-5; D is possibly TRBD1 (6 bases). CDR3 size: 13 residues. V was cut by 6 bases and J by 5 bases, with 14 bases left in between. Germline CDR1 is SQVTM and CDR2 is ANQGSEA. The CDR3 spells CSVAGQLDQPQHF. In DNA form, the CDR3 reads TGCAGCGTCGCTGGACAGCTAGATCAGCCCCAGCATTTT.

This clonotype was seen repeatedly, ten times or more. The chain uses TRBV28 and TRBJ1-2; D gene ambiguous. V lost 2 bases and J 10 bases, leaving 11 bases between the germline ends. CDR3 length equals 12 residues. Germline V gives CDR1 MDHEN, CDR2 SYDVKM. The chain's CDR3 is CASSLRTIYYTF. The CDR3, as DNA: TGTGCCAGCAGTTTAAGGACGATATACTACACCTTC.

This clonotype occurred many times. The chain is built from TRBV27 and TRBJ1-5; D perhaps matches TRBD1 (6 bases). The V gene's germline CDR1 is MNHEY and CDR2 SMNVEV (reference sequence). The CDR3 has 16 amino acids. V gave up 1 base and J gave up 3 bases, with 13 bases separating them. This CDR3 reads CASSLWGRADNQPQHF. The DNA for the CDR3 is TGTGCCAGCAGTTTATGGGGGCGGGCCGACAATCAGCCCCAGCATTTT.

This clonotype was counted at least ten times. The rearrangement links TRBV20-1 to TRBJ2-1, with TRBD2 identical over 9 bases. V shed 5 bases, J shed 10 bases, and the junction held 21 bases outside the gene matches. The CDR3 sequence is 17 residues long. CDR1 and CDR2 from the germline V gene are DFQATT and SNEGSKA (reference sequence). CDR3 region: CSASSLAGGPTPHEQFF. The CDR3 nucleotides are TGCAGTGCTTCGTCCCTTGCGGGAGGGCCGACGCCCCACGAGCAGTTCTTC.

This clonotype was seen many times. The gene calls are TRBV12-3 or TRBV12-4 and TRBJ2-1; 12 bases are a match to TRBD2. The V gene end was trimmed by 6 bases and the J gene end by 5 bases; junction bases not matched to a gene: 2. The CDR3 totals 14 residues. This chain's CDR3 is CASSRLAGDNEQFF. Here the CDR3 DNA reads TGTGCCAGCAGCCGACTAGCGGGAGACAATGAGCAGTTCTTC.

The sample holds many counts of this clonotype. This chain joins TRBV7-9 and TRBJ2-7, with a tentative D call TRBD2 (6 bases). Germline CDR1 SEHNR, CDR2 FQNEAQ (reference sequence). With 6 bases removed from V and 3 bases from J, the gap between germline ends came to 24 bases. This CDR3 spans 17 amino acids. This CDR3 is CASSPTYQRVGGYEQYF. For the CDR3, the DNA is TGTGCCAGCAGTCCTACTTACCAGCGTGTGGGGGGCTACGAGCAGTACTTC.

This clonotype was counted ten times or more. This sequence joins TRBV5-1 and TRBJ2-1; tentative D call: TRBD2 (6 bases). Germline V gene sequence: CDR1 SGHRS, CDR2 YFSETQ. The ends were cut back, 1 base at V and 10 bases at J, with 15 bases in the middle. The CDR3 runs to 14 residues. The chain's CDR3 is CASSLSLAPEEQFF. DNA for the CDR3: TGCGCCAGCAGCTTGTCGCTAGCGCCTGAGGAGCAGTTCTTC.

This chain joins TRBV7-2 and TRBJ2-3, with D maybe TRBD1 (7 bases). Trimming stripped 2 bases from V and 5 bases from J, with 17 bases between. The CDR3 has 16 residues. Germline-derived CDR1 and CDR2 are SGHTA and FQGNSA. CDR3 region: CASSLKTGRYQDTQYF. CDR3 DNA: TGTGCCAGCAGCTTAAAGACAGGGAGGTATCAAGATACGCAGTATTTT. Full variable domain (rest looked up from reference TRBV7-2 and TRBJ2-3): GAGVSQSPSNKVTEKGKDVELRCDPISGHTALYWYRQSLGQGLEFLIYFQGNSAPDKSGLPSDRFSAERTGGSVSTLTIQRTQQEDSAVYLCASSLKTGRYQDTQYFGPGTRLTVL.

At least ten counts were recorded for this clonotype. The genes are TRBV5-4 and TRBJ2-2; D gene uncertain. This CDR3 comprises 12 residues. Germline V CDR1 and CDR2: SGHNT, YYREEE (reference sequence). The V gene lost 2 bases and the J gene lost 7 bases, with 6 bases spanning the gap. The CDR3 sequence: CASSLFRGELFF. Written as DNA, the CDR3 is TGTGCCAGCAGCTTATTTCGCGGGGAGCTGTTTTTT.

Concerning this clonotype: Being one base from a much bigger clone, this may be a read error. The CDR3 here is CASSLGGTGGQPQHF. In nucleotides, the CDR3 is TGTGCCAGCAGCTTAGGCGGGACAGGGGGTCAGCCCCAGCATTTT. This chain joins TRBV7-2 and TRBJ1-5; 11 positions agree with TRBD1. CDR1 is SGHTA, CDR2 FQGNSA, per germline. The junction had 2 bases not matched to a gene; V was cut back by 1 base and J by 6 bases. CDR3 length: 15 amino acids.

This clonotype is deemed medium-sized (0.01 to 0.1%). The genes are TRBV7-9 and TRBJ2-3, with TRBD2 as a possible D gene (6 bases). V was cut by 5 bases and J by 0 bases, with 9 bases left in between. Germline CDR1 SEHNR, CDR2 FQNEAQ (reference sequence). The CDR3 runs 14 residues. The chain's CDR3 is CASSPRGSTDTQYF. The DNA for the CDR3 is TGTGCCAGCAGCCCCCGGGGGAGCACAGATACGCAGTATTTT.

This clonotype was counted ten times or more. The chain joins TRBV5-1 to TRBJ1-2; a weak D match, TRBD1 (5 bases). V lost 4 bases and J lost 8, with 15 bases in between. CDR1 is SGHRS and CDR2 is YFSETQ in the germline V gene. The CDR3 has 13 residues. CDR3 DNA sequence: TGCGCCAGCAGCGGGACTCTGGAGGTCGGCTACACCTTC. Translation: CASSGTLEVGYTF. Using reference TRBV5-1 and TRBJ1-2 for the parts outside the CDR3, the full variable domain is KAGVTQTPRYLIKTRGQQVTLSCSPISGHRSVSWYQQTPGQGLQFLFEYFSETQRNKGNFPGRFSGRQFSNSRSEMNVSTLELGDSALYLCASSGTLEVGYTFGSGTRLTVV.

This clonotype was counted ten times or more. The rearrangement uses TRBV29-1 and TRBJ2-1; D may be TRBD2 (5 bases). Germline V gene lookup returns CDR1 SQVTM and CDR2 ANQGSEA. The CDR3 sequence is 14 residues long. V lost 7 bases and J 2 bases, leaving 15 bases between the germline ends. CDR3 loop: CSAETGVPYNEQFF. The DNA of the CDR3 is TGCAGCGCCGAAACCGGGGTTCCCTACAATGAGCAGTTCTTC.

In its sample, this clonotype was seen many times. The chain links TRBV28 to TRBJ2-3; TRBD1 agrees at 7 bases. With 5 bases clipped from V and 2 bases from J, the junction kept 7 bases outside the gene matches. The length of the CDR3 is 15 residues. The germline V gene has CDR1 MDHEN and CDR2 SYDVKM. The CDR3 nucleotides are TGTGCCAGCAGTAGGGACAGACTCAACACAGATACGCAGTATTTT. Residues: CASSRDRLNTDTQYF.

The gene calls are TRBV18 and TRBJ2-3, with D maybe TRBD2 (8 bases). V was trimmed by 3 bases and J by 2 bases, leaving 33 bases between them. This CDR3 has 22 amino acids. CDR1 is KGHSH and CDR2 is LQKENI in the germline V gene. This CDR3 reads CASSPRTGGIVRREATTDTQYF. DNA for the CDR3: TGTGCCAGCTCACCCCGGACAGGTGGAATAGTTCGGCGGGAGGCCACCACAGATACGCAGTATTTT.